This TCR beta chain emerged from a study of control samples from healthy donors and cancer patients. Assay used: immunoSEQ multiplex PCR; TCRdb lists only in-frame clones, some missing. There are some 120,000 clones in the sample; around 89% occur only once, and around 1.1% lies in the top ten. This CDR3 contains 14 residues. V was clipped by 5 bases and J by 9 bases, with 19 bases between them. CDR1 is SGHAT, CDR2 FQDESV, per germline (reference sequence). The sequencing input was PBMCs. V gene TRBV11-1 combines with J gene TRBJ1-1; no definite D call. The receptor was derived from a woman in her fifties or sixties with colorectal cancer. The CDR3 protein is CASSITQWNGKAFF. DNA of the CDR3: TGTGCCAGCAGCATTACACAGTGGAACGGAAAAGCTTTCTTT.